What follows describes a single TCR beta chain. Sequenced by immunoSEQ multiplex PCR; TCRdb stores in-frame clones only, minus some. Counted here are some 73,000 clones, 94% occurring once; the ten biggest clones make up 6.2%. These data belong to a study of control samples from healthy donors and cancer patients. The sample comprised blood. This TCR came from a woman aged 40 to 50 in good health.

The CDR3 DNA sequence: TGTGCCACCGGGACAGGGGCAAGGGAAAAACTGTTTTTT. It yields the protein CATGTGAREKLFF. J is TRBJ1-4 and V is TRBV28; 10 positions agree with TRBD1. Germline loops: CDR1 MDHEN, CDR2 SYDVKM. Germline trimming cut 10 bases from V and 8 bases from J; bases unmatched to any gene: 7. This CDR3 comprises 13 residues.